These 9 T cell receptor beta chains were all obtained from the same sample, sequenced in a study of blood T cell repertoires in COVID-19. Data came from immunoSEQ multiplex PCR; TCRdb stores just in-frame clones and leaves some out. Found here are about 220,000 clones, approximately 80% of them singletons; the top ten hold about 1.3%. The sequencing sample was made of PBMCs or T cells enriched from blood (not recorded which). These receptors were obtained from a woman between 40 and 50 years old with acute COVID-19.

V usage is TRBV30 and J usage is TRBJ1-1; no reliable D call. The V gene lost 4 bases and the J gene lost 3 bases, with 15 bases spanning the gap. CDR3 length: 14 amino acids. Germline CDR1 GTSNPN, CDR2 SVGIG (reference sequence). As DNA, the CDR3 is TGTGCCTGGAACTCTCGCCGCTTGGACACTGAAGCTTTCTTT. Translated: CAWNSRRLDTEAFF. The whole variable domain, filled in from reference TRBV30 and TRBJ1-1, reads SQTIHQWPATLVQPVGSPLSLECTVEGTSNPNLYWYRQAAGRGLQLLFYSVGIGQISSEVPQNLSASRPQDRQFILSSKKLLLSDSGFYLCAWNSRRLDTEAFFGQGTRLTVV.

The chain links TRBV19 to TRBJ2-7; TRBD1 agrees at 11 bases. CDR1 is LNHDA and CDR2 is SQIVND in the germline V gene (reference sequence). The ends lost 7 bases at V and 3 bases at J; junction bases unmatched: 8. The CDR3 spans 15 residues. The CDR3 DNA follows: TGTGCCAGTACCCCCGGCGGGACAGGGGGCTACGAGCAGTACTTC. Translated: CASTPGGTGGYEQYF.

The V gene is TRBV9, the J gene TRBJ2-6; 8 bases agree with TRBD1. Germline V gene data show CDR1 as SGDLS and CDR2 as YYNGEE. The CDR3 is 20 amino acids. The V gene end was trimmed by 3 bases and the J gene end by 0 bases; junction bases not matched to a gene: 14. The CDR3 DNA sequence: TGTGCCAGCAGCGGACGACAGGGGCCGCGGGTGGGCTCTGGGGCCAACGTCCTGACTTTC. Encoded protein: CASSGRQGPRVGSGANVLTF.

V is TRBV5-1 and J is TRBJ2-3; 8 nucleotides agree with TRBD2. The germline gives CDR1 SGHRS, CDR2 YFSETQ. This CDR3 has 14 amino acids. The J segment lost 6 bases and the V segment lost 1 base, leaving 4 bases of the junction unmatched. Written as DNA, the CDR3 is TGCGCCAGCAGCTTGCGAAGCGGGGGTGATACGCAGTATTTT. The encoded protein is CASSLRSGGDTQYF.

This clone was seen only once. The chain joins TRBV7-3 to TRBJ2-2; 9 bases align to TRBD1. Germline assignment: CDR1 SGHTA and CDR2 FQGTGA. The V segment lost 4 bases and the J segment 5 bases; nucleotides outside the gene matches: 2. CDR3 size: 14 residues. CDR3 sequence reads: CASSSQGATGELFF. The DNA for the CDR3 is TGTGCCAGCAGCTCACAGGGGGCAACCGGGGAGCTGTTTTTT.

The chain is built from TRBV29-1 and TRBJ1-6; 9 bases map to TRBD1. Trimming took 5 bases from V and 5 from J; bases not matched to a gene: 7. From germline, CDR1 is SQVTM and CDR2 ANQGSEA. This CDR3 is built from 15 residues. CDR3 residues: CSVTTGTGNNSPLHF. Here the CDR3 DNA reads TGCAGCGTTACGACCGGGACAGGGAATAATTCACCCCTCCACTTT.

This clone was observed a handful of times. The chain recombines TRBV19 with TRBJ2-7; 7 nucleotides align to TRBD2. The trim removed 3 bases at V and 3 bases at J, leaving 11 bases unmatched. The V gene's germline CDR1 is LNHDA and CDR2 SQIVND (reference sequence). The CDR3 is 16 amino acids. CDR3 nucleotides: TGTGCCAGTAGTATCTGGCGGGAGAGAGAAGGCTACGAGCAGTACTTC. Its protein product is CASSIWREREGYEQYF.

This rearrangement joins TRBV15 to TRBJ2-2, with D unresolved. This CDR3 is built from 13 residues. Germline loops: CDR1 LNHNV, CDR2 YYDKDF (reference sequence). V was cut by 0 bases and J by 8 bases, with 7 bases left in between. The CDR3 sequence is CATSRDLAGELFF. CDR3 DNA: TGTGCCACCAGCAGAGATCTTGCGGGGGAGCTGTTTTTT.

The rearrangement uses TRBV4-2 and TRBJ1-4; D is unclear. The germline CDR1 and CDR2 sequences are LGHNA and YNFKEQ. This CDR3 contains 14 residues. Between the trimmed V and J ends, which lost 5 bases and 3 bases, there was a span of 10 bases. CDR3 protein: CASSNRLANEKLFF. For the CDR3, the DNA is TGTGCCAGCAGCAACCGACTGGCTAATGAAAAACTGTTTTTT.